This is a list of T cell receptor beta chains from one sample in a study of blood T cell repertoires in COVID-19. Generated by immunoSEQ multiplex PCR, the TCRdb table keeps only in-frame clones and is missing some. The data hold 250,000 to 300,000 clones, with 88% observed a single time. The specimen sequenced was PBMCs or T cells enriched from blood (not recorded which). The receptors here all came from a woman in her sixties or seventies in a cohort exposed to, infected with or recovered from COVID-19 (not recorded which). Each CDR3 is given with its conserved first and last residue. The order of the fields is D gene, J gene, V gene, clone size, CDR3 protein, CDR3 DNA. The D gene is left open where the match is weak. Size values are once, few and many counts, or a class for expanded clones, and some rows have none.

TRBD1 | TRBJ2-3 | TRBV27 | . | CASSPDRATDTQYF | TGTGCCAGCAGTCCCGACAGGGCCACAGATACGCAGTATTTT
TRBD1 | TRBJ1-2 | TRBV6-5 | . | CASRAPGQARGYTF | TGTGCCAGCAGGGCCCCGGGACAGGCGAGGGGCTACACCTTC
. | TRBJ1-1 | TRBV6-5 | . | CASSMNTEAFF | TGTGCCAGCAGCATGAACACTGAAGCTTTCTTT
TRBD1 | TRBJ1-4 | TRBV7-8 | . | CASSPGTGAWYEKLFF | TGTGCCAGCAGCCCGGGGACAGGCGCATGGTACGAAAAACTGTTTTTT
TRBD1 | TRBJ1-4 | TRBV4-1 | . | CASSRAGTGNEKLFF | TGCGCCAGCAGCCGTGCGGGGACAGGGAATGAAAAACTGTTTTTT
TRBD2 | TRBJ2-7 | TRBV4-1 | . | CASSQEGTSGGTEQYF | TGCGCCAGCAGCCAAGAGGGAACTAGCGGGGGTACCGAGCAGTACTTC
. | TRBJ1-1 | TRBV6-2/TRBV6-3 | . | CASSPQGADLNTEAFF | TGTGCCAGCAGTCCACAGGGTGCCGATCTGAACACTGAAGCTTTCTTT
. | TRBJ1-3 | TRBV11-2 | . | CASSLYNWSLADQGTIYF | TGTGCCAGCAGCTTGTACAATTGGTCGTTAGCCGATCAGGGCACCATATATTTT
TRBD1 | TRBJ1-6 | TRBV14 | . | CASSQVWGTGNSPLHF | TGTGCCAGCAGCCAAGTTTGGGGGACAGGAAATTCACCCCTCCACTTT
TRBD2 | TRBJ2-1 | TRBV11-3 | . | CASSSAGTTMYNEQFF | TGTGCCAGCAGCAGCGCCGGGACTACAATGTACAATGAGCAGTTCTTC
TRBD1 | TRBJ1-4 | TRBV28 | . | CASSPNLRGRGEKLFF | TGTGCCAGCAGTCCCAACCTGAGGGGGCGTGGTGAAAAACTGTTTTTT
TRBD2 | TRBJ2-1 | TRBV7-2 | . | CASSSGTSAYNEQFF | TGTGCCAGCAGCTCTGGGACTAGCGCCTACAATGAGCAGTTCTTC
. | TRBJ2-7 | TRBV4-1 | few | CASRGVAANGSSYEQYF | TGCGCCAGCAGGGGCGTAGCGGCGAATGGGAGCTCCTACGAGCAGTACTTC
TRBD2 | TRBJ2-7 | TRBV7-2 | . | CASSFSGRAHEQYF | TGTGCCAGCAGCTTTAGCGGGAGGGCCCACGAGCAGTACTTC
TRBD1 | TRBJ1-6 | TRBV9 | . | CASSVERQGAFSPLHF | TGTGCCAGCAGCGTAGAGAGACAGGGGGCCTTTTCACCCCTCCACTTT
TRBD1 | TRBJ2-2 | TRBV5-1 | . | CATPRQGMNGGELFF | TGCGCCACCCCAAGACAGGGGATGAATGGCGGGGAGCTGTTTTTT
TRBD1 | TRBJ1-4 | TRBV7-2 | . | CASSKRTGGWEKLFF | TGTGCCAGCAGCAAGAGGACAGGGGGCTGGGAAAAACTGTTTTTT
TRBD2 | TRBJ2-1 | TRBV2 | . | CASSEGLAGDNEQFF | TGTGCCAGCAGTGAAGGACTAGCGGGAGACAATGAGCAGTTCTTC
TRBD1 | TRBJ1-5 | TRBV27 | . | CASSLQGAGFVSQHF | TGTGCCAGCAGTCTCCAGGGGGCGGGTTTTGTATCCCAGCATTTT
TRBD1 | TRBJ2-4 | TRBV7-9 | few | CASSPGQGAFGDIQYF | TGTGCCAGCAGCCCTGGACAGGGGGCATTCGGGGACATTCAGTACTTC
TRBD2 | TRBJ2-1 | TRBV18 | . | CASSPPWREGFNEQFF | TGTGCCAGCTCACCACCGTGGCGGGAGGGATTCAATGAGCAGTTCTTC
TRBD1 | TRBJ1-6 | TRBV5-1 | many | CASSQGDLPNSPLHF | TGCGCCAGCAGCCAGGGGGACCTTCCTAATTCACCCCTCCACTTT
TRBD2 | TRBJ2-1 | TRBV14 | . | CASSQELAGVREQFF | TGTGCCAGCAGCCAAGAACTAGCGGGAGTTAGGGAGCAGTTCTTC
. | TRBJ2-3 | TRBV6-5 | . | CASSLRGSTDTQYF | TGTGCCAGCAGTTTGCGGGGTAGCACAGATACGCAGTATTTT
TRBD2 | TRBJ2-7 | TRBV11-2 | . | CASSLGGGSLREQYF | TGTGCCAGCAGCTTAGGGGGAGGGAGTCTTCGCGAGCAGTACTTC
. | TRBJ2-1 | TRBV2 | once | CASSDGSYNEQFF | TGTGCCAGCAGTGACGGGAGCTACAATGAGCAGTTCTTC
. | TRBJ2-2 | TRBV6-2/TRBV6-3 | . | CASSLDGELFF | TGTGCCAGCAGTTTAGACGGGGAGCTGTTTTTT
TRBD1 | TRBJ2-7 | TRBV6-2/TRBV6-3 | . | CASSYGTERFGAYEQYF | TGTGCCAGCAGTTACGGGACAGAGAGGTTTGGGGCCTACGAGCAGTACTTC
TRBD2 | TRBJ2-1 | TRBV5-1 | few | CASSLTSGRSGNEQFF | TGCGCCAGCAGCTTGACTAGCGGGAGGTCTGGCAATGAGCAGTTCTTC
TRBD1 | TRBJ1-2 | TRBV28 | . | CASSLLGQAGYTF | TGTGCCAGCAGTCTCCTCGGACAGGCGGGCTACACCTTC
. | TRBJ2-3 | TRBV9 | . | CASSRGPSTDTQYF | TGTGCCAGCAGCCGAGGGCCTAGCACAGATACGCAGTATTTT
TRBD2 | TRBJ2-3 | TRBV5-1 | few | CASSLLASGRAGTDTQYF | TGCGCCAGCAGCTTGTTGGCTAGCGGGAGGGCCGGCACAGATACGCAGTATTTT
TRBD2 | TRBJ2-3 | TRBV6-2/TRBV6-3 | . | CASSPGTSGIGFTDTQYF | TGTGCCAGCAGTCCCGGGACTAGCGGGATAGGGTTCACAGATACGCAGTATTTT
. | TRBJ2-5 | TRBV23-1 | . | CASSQTLWTAGGVRYQETQYF | TGCGCCAGCAGTCAAACCCTTTGGACCGCGGGTGGGGTCAGGTACCAAGAGACCCAGTACTTC
TRBD1 | TRBJ2-7 | TRBV2 | . | CASSDPRTGSYSYEQYF | TGTGCCAGCAGTGACCCCAGGACAGGCTCCTACTCCTACGAGCAGTACTTC
TRBD1 | TRBJ2-7 | TRBV7-9 | . | CASTTTGGQGLYEQYF | TGTGCCAGCACCACTACCGGGGGACAGGGCCTCTACGAGCAGTACTTC
. | TRBJ1-5 | TRBV24-1 | . | CATPGCHAGFSNQPQHF | TGTGCCACCCCGGGATGTCACGCGGGATTTAGCAATCAGCCCCAGCATTTT
TRBD1 | TRBJ1-1 | TRBV28 | . | CASSLDRASEAFF | TGTGCCAGCAGTTTGGACAGGGCCTCTGAAGCTTTCTTT
TRBD1 | TRBJ1-2 | TRBV5-6 | once | CASSLGSRGEGYTF | TGTGCCAGCAGCTTGGGGTCCAGGGGGGAAGGCTACACCTTC
. | TRBJ2-3 | TRBV18 | . | CASSPDSSGQYF | TGTGCCAGCTCCCCCGACTCCTCCGGGCAGTATTTT
. | TRBJ2-3 | TRBV19 | . | CASSPGGNTQYF | TGTGCCAGTAGTCCCGGCGGTAATACGCAGTATTTT
TRBD1 | TRBJ1-3 | TRBV13 | once | CASSPGTGTGNTIYF | TGTGCCAGCAGCCCGGGGACAGGGACTGGAAACACCATATATTTT
TRBD1 | TRBJ1-4 | TRBV28 | . | CASSSTGADEKLFF | TGTGCCAGCAGTTCTACAGGGGCGGATGAAAAACTGTTTTTT
. | TRBJ2-7 | TRBV5-1 | . | CASSLERGYEQYF | TGCGCCAGCAGCTTGGAACGGGGCTACGAGCAGTACTTC
. | TRBJ2-2 | TRBV5-1 | . | CASIPGAGTGELFF | TGCGCCAGCATACCGGGTGCCGGCACCGGGGAGCTGTTTTTT
TRBD2 | TRBJ2-1 | TRBV5-1 | once | CASSLVSGRYEQFF | TGCGCCAGCAGCTTGGTGAGCGGGAGGTATGAGCAGTTCTTC
TRBD1 | TRBJ1-6 | TRBV4-2 | . | CASSQEGTGGIAPLHF | TGTGCCAGCAGCCAAGAAGGGACAGGGGGAATAGCACCCCTCCACTTT
TRBD1 | TRBJ1-6 | TRBV7-2 | once | CASSIGQGQSPLHF | TGTGCCAGCAGCATAGGACAGGGGCAATCACCCCTCCACTTT
. | TRBJ2-3 | TRBV5-1 | . | CASSLVSGESGDTQYF | TGCGCCAGCAGCTTGGTCTCGGGAGAGTCTGGAGATACGCAGTATTTT
. | TRBJ1-2 | TRBV6-5 | . | CASQQVNYGYTF | TGTGCCAGCCAACAAGTAAATTATGGCTACACCTTC
. | TRBJ1-2 | TRBV4-1 | once | CASSQGVQGSYGYTF | TGCGCCAGCAGCCAAGGGGTGCAGGGAAGCTATGGCTACACCTTC
TRBD1 | TRBJ1-1 | TRBV30 | . | CAWSVGQGQKAFF | TGTGCCTGGAGTGTAGGACAGGGACAAAAAGCTTTCTTT
TRBD1 | TRBJ1-5 | TRBV11-2 | . | CASSLDVDRVGDSNQPQHF | TGTGCCAGCAGCTTAGATGTGGACAGGGTGGGTGATAGCAATCAGCCCCAGCATTTT
. | TRBJ2-7 | TRBV11-2 | . | CASSLPGRGEQYF | TGTGCCAGCAGCTTACCGGGGAGGGGGGAGCAGTACTTC